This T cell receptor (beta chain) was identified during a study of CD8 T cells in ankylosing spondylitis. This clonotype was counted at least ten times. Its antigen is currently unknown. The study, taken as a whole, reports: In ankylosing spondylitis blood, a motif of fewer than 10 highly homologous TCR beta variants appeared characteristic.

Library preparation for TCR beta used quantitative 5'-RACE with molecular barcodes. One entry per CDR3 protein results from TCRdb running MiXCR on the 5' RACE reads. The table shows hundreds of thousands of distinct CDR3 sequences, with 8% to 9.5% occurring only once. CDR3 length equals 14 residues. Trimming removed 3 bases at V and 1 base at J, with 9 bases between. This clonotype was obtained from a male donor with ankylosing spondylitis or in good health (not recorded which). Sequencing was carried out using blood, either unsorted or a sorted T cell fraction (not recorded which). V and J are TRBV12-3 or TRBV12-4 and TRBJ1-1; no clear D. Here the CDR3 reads CASSFTVGNTEAFF. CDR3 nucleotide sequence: TGTGCCAGCAGTTTTACTGTGGGGAACACTGAAGCTTTCTTT.